The source of this T cell receptor (beta chain) is a study of shared clonotypes between healthy human individuals. General observations from the study: The rarefaction results pointed to incomplete sorted-subset sequencing despite large depth.

Sequencing was performed with immunoSEQ multiplex PCR; in TCRdb, only in-frame clones are kept and a portion is missing. The table lists 900,000 to 1,200,000 clones, 75% to 80% of them singletons, with 0.6% to 0.7% in the top ten. For this clone: What it recognizes is unknown.

J lost 6 bases, V lost 2 bases, and 10 bases had no gene match. The CDR3 loop spans 16 amino acids. Germline V gene sequence: CDR1 SGHRS, CDR2 YFSETQ. Sample: memory CD4+ T cells from PBMCs. Subset of the sample: CD45RA-negative fraction. The gene calls are TRBV5-1 and TRBJ2-2; 7 bases map to TRBD1. This sequence originates from a man younger than 35 in good health. Some clones in this sample may be carry-over from other donors' samples. The CDR3 spells CASSLAIQGSPGELFF. The DNA of the CDR3 is TGCGCCAGCAGCTTAGCGATACAGGGGTCTCCCGGGGAGCTGTTTTTT.